These T cell receptor beta chains were read from a single sample in a study of OX40 agonist ivuxolimab in advanced cancers. Method: immunoSEQ multiplex PCR; TCRdb's copy keeps in-frame clones and lacks some. The sample has 80,000 or so clones; about 92% are singletons. The sample consisted of CD4+ or CD8+ T cells sorted from blood, taken in a trial of the OX40 agonist ivuxolimab. The receptors stem from an adult with an advanced solid tumor such as melanoma, head and neck, liver or kidney cancer. CDR3s include the opening cysteine and the closing phenylalanine or tryptophan. Clone size appears in some rows only: once, few, many, or a class for an expanded clone.

j_call v_call clone_size cdr3_aa
TRBJ2-7 TRBV28 - CASNPGLAGTYEQYF
TRBJ2-7 TRBV19 - CASSVFHGGYEQYF
TRBJ1-1 TRBV27 - CASSKKGDGNTEAFF
TRBJ1-2 TRBV28 - CASTTLVDSYTF
TRBJ2-7 TRBV5-6 - CASSSLGEGDEQYF
TRBJ2-3 TRBV9 - CASSVDLAGITDTQYF
TRBJ2-3 TRBV27 once CASMVQGGTDTQYF
TRBJ2-2 TRBV30 few CAWSAGLLNTGELFF
TRBJ2-4 TRBV19 few CASSTGTGQNIQYF
TRBJ2-6 TRBV11-2 - CASSHPGLPSGANVLTF
TRBJ2-3 TRBV28 - CASSRLAVTDTQYF
TRBJ2-5 TRBV19 - CASSTGTAQETQYF
TRBJ1-2 TRBV28 - CASSLVGRDYGYTF
TRBJ1-1 TRBV5-6 - CASSFGQGDTEAFF
TRBJ1-3 TRBV19 - CASRTVAGNTIYF
TRBJ1-2 TRBV19 few CASSIDSQGTYGYTF
TRBJ1-3 TRBV5-1 - CASSLGGTSGNTIYF
TRBJ2-7 TRBV9 - CASSVHGSSSGRYYEQYF
TRBJ1-5 TRBV6-1 - CASGGQEDQPQHF
TRBJ2-5 TRBV30 once CAWSAGTRGTQYF
TRBJ1-2 TRBV18 - CASSSSPDTAYGYTF
TRBJ2-1 TRBV29-1 - CSVGQGGEYNEQFF
TRBJ2-7 TRBV7-6 - CASSPLAGGGSYEQYF
TRBJ2-1 TRBV7-8 - CASSGGTSWSYNEQFF
TRBJ1-5 TRBV27 once CASSSRGGGEQPQHF
TRBJ2-2 TRBV7-2 - CASSSTRGGELFF
TRBJ1-5 TRBV10-1 - CASSQGAGQPQHF